Below are 14 T cell receptor beta chains sequenced from a single sample in a study of T cells after yellow fever vaccination. TCRdb itself ran the 5' RACE reads through MiXCR, one entry per CDR3 protein. The table has over 110,000 distinct CDR3 sequences, about 8% seen once. The sample was CD4+ T cells sorted from PBMCs, taken 5 days after the yellow fever booster vaccination. All receptors derive from a young man who received the YFV17D yellow fever vaccine.

In DNA form, the CDR3 reads TGTGCCAGCAGTTCCGGACAGCACAAAAACATTCAGTACTTC. It yields the protein CASSSGQHKNIQYF. The chain is built from TRBV6-5 and TRBJ2-4, with TRBD1 as a possible D gene (6 bases). Germline V lookup: CDR1 MNHEY, CDR2 SVGAGI. V gave up 4 bases and J gave up 3 bases, with 10 bases separating them. The CDR3 is made up of 14 amino acids.

This clonotype was counted ten times or more. The chain links TRBV19 to TRBJ2-7; TRBD1 matches at 7 bases. The ends lost 4 bases at V and 2 bases at J; junction bases unmatched: 2. The CDR3 totals 13 residues. Germline loops: CDR1 LNHDA, CDR2 SQIVND (reference sequence). The chain's CDR3 is CASSTGQTYEQYF. The CDR3 DNA sequence: TGTGCCAGTAGTACGGGACAGACCTACGAGCAGTACTTC.

This clonotype was found many times. The chain links TRBV28 to TRBJ2-1, with D hard to call. Trimming pared 7 bases from V and 2 bases from J, leaving 6 bases between. The CDR3 runs 12 residues. CDR1 is MDHEN and CDR2 is SYDVKM in the germline V gene. CDR3 loop: CASNRAYNEQFF. The CDR3 bases are TGTGCCAGCAACCGTGCCTACAATGAGCAGTTCTTC.

This clonotype was detected ten times or more. The chain has TRBV5-5 and TRBJ2-1; TRBD1 is a possible D gene (6 bases). Germline values: CDR1 SGHKS, CDR2 YYEKEE (reference sequence). The CDR3 runs to 16 residues. Between the trimmed V and J ends, which lost 5 bases and 0 bases, there was a span of 15 bases. DNA of the CDR3: TGTGCCAGCAGATTAACAGGGCCTAGCTCCTACAATGAGCAGTTCTTC. Its protein product is CASRLTGPSSYNEQFF.

This clonotype was observed many times. The J gene is TRBJ2-7, the V gene TRBV10-3, with a weak D call TRBD1 (5 bases). Trimming stripped 2 bases from V and 3 bases from J, with 11 bases between. Germline CDR1 ENHRY, CDR2 SYGVKD. The CDR3 is 14 residues long. CDR3 nucleotides: TGTGCCATCAGTGAGGGGGCAGTAAGCTACGAGCAGTACTTC. As protein: CAISEGAVSYEQYF.

This clonotype appeared many times. This chain connects TRBV7-9 to TRBJ1-3; no firm D call. In germline, CDR1 is SEHNR, CDR2 FQNEAQ (reference sequence). The CDR3 contains 15 residues. Trimming removed 5 bases at V and 0 bases at J, with 11 bases between. CDR3 coding DNA: TGTGCCAGCAGCCCCGCCGGATTCTCTGGAAACACCATATATTTT. It yields the protein CASSPAGFSGNTIYF. Drawing the rest from reference TRBV7-9 and TRBJ1-3, the complete variable domain is DTGVSQNPRHKITKRGQNVTFRCDPISEHNRLYWYRQTLGQGPEFLTYFQNEAQLEKSRLLSDRFSAERPKGSFSTLEIQRTEQGDSAMYLCASSPAGFSGNTIYFGEGSWLTVV.

The chain is built from TRBV14 and TRBJ2-5, with D unclear. Trimming cost V 0 bases and J 2 bases, with 10 bases left between them. Per the germline V gene, CDR1 is SGHDN and CDR2 is FVKESK. The CDR3 covers 15 residues. The chain's CDR3 is CASSQDFRRQETQYF. CDR3 bases: TGTGCCAGCAGCCAAGATTTCCGGAGACAAGAGACCCAGTACTTC.

This clonotype was seen many times. V is TRBV19 and J is TRBJ2-3; TRBD2 aligns across 16 bases. The length of the CDR3 is 19 residues. Germline V lookup: CDR1 LNHDA, CDR2 SQIVND (reference sequence). Trimming removed 5 bases from V and 4 bases from J; junction bases left unmatched: 12. CDR3 DNA sequence: TGTGCCAGTAGTTCCGGGACTAGCGGGAGGGCCCGAGTCGCAGATACGCAGTATTTT. Residues: CASSSGTSGRARVADTQYF.

This clonotype appeared many times. This sequence joins TRBV5-1 and TRBJ2-7; perhaps D is TRBD1 or TRBD2 (5 bases each). This CDR3 region has 12 residues. The germline V gene encodes CDR1 SGHRS and CDR2 YFSETQ. Between the trimmed V and J ends, which lost 4 bases and 5 bases, there was a span of 10 bases. Here the CDR3 DNA reads TGCGCCAGCAGCCACGGGACCGACGAGCAGTACTTC. It yields the protein CASSHGTDEQYF.

This clonotype appeared many times. The V call is TRBV4-2, the J call TRBJ2-1; D perhaps matches TRBD2 (5 bases). Trimming pared 0 bases from V and 10 bases from J, leaving 10 bases between. The CDR3 runs 13 residues. Germline V CDR1 and CDR2: LGHNA, YNFKEQ. CDR3 sequence (DNA): TGTGCCAGCAGCCAAGAGAGCGGCAGCGAGCAGTTCTTC. Its protein product is CASSQESGSEQFF.

This clonotype was seen at least ten times. The rearrangement links TRBV12-3 or TRBV12-4 to TRBJ1-6; no reliable D call. Between the trimmed V and J ends, which lost 4 bases and 3 bases, there was a span of 10 bases. This CDR3 has 15 amino acids. The CDR3 region is CASSSGSSYNSPLHF. CDR3 coding DNA: TGTGCCAGCAGTTCTGGCTCAAGCTATAATTCACCCCTCCACTTT.

The chain joins TRBV5-1 to TRBJ1-1; no clear D. Trimming removed 4 bases from V and 7 bases from J, with 14 bases in between. Germline V gives CDR1 SGHRS, CDR2 YFSETQ. The length of the CDR3 is 13 residues. This chain's CDR3 is CASSPVLRREAFF. Here the CDR3 DNA reads TGCGCCAGCAGCCCGGTTCTGAGACGTGAAGCTTTCTTT.

There are many counts of this clonotype. The rearrangement joins TRBV3-1 to TRBJ2-1; 9 nucleotides line up with TRBD2. The V and J ends lost 4 bases and 7 bases, in that order; junction bases with no gene match: 8. The germline gives CDR1 LGHDT, CDR2 YNNKEL (reference sequence). The CDR3 totals 15 residues. In DNA form, the CDR3 reads TGTGCCAGCAGCCGCCGGACTAGCGAAGTTAATGAGCAGTTCTTC. Its translation is CASSRRTSEVNEQFF.

At least ten counts were recorded for this clonotype. The chain is built from TRBV3-1 and TRBJ2-3, with 10 bases identical to TRBD2. The junction had 15 bases not matched to a gene; V was cut back by 3 bases and J by 3 bases. CDR1 is LGHDT, CDR2 YNNKEL, per germline (reference sequence). This CDR3 is built from 19 residues. The CDR3 is CASSQTYFVASGSTDTQYF. In DNA, the CDR3 is TGTGCCAGCAGCCAGACCTATTTTGTCGCTAGCGGGAGTACAGATACGCAGTATTTT.